Listed here is a single T cell receptor beta chain. Its cognate antigen is unknown. This record belongs to a study of cytomegalovirus exposure and HLA in healthy donors. Study findings and constraints: A later analysis appeared to link common viral pathogens to several of the most significant clusters. The study flagged approximately 180 TCR beta chains as cytomegalovirus-associated.

Primers: 60 Vbeta forward and 13 Jbeta reverse. The protocol was immunoSEQ multiplex PCR, while the TCRdb copy is restricted to in-frame clones and leaves out a portion. The data hold over 110,000 clones, with roughly 80% observed a single time. The specimen sequenced was PBMCs. This clonotype originated in a woman between 50 and 59 years old in good health and CMV-seropositive.

CDR3 bases: TGTGCCAGCAGCTTGGGGGGACGGACAGGCCATCAGCCCCAGCATTTT. Translating it yields CASSLGGRTGHQPQHF. The genes are TRBV5-4 and TRBJ1-5, with 7 bases lining up with TRBD1. There are 16 residues in the CDR3. With V trimmed by 0 bases and J by 5 bases, 8 bases remained unmatched. Germline CDR1 reads SGHNT; CDR2 reads YYREEE (reference sequence).